The rows below give T cell receptor beta chains drawn from one sample of a study of shared clonotypes between healthy human individuals. Repertoires were generated with immunoSEQ multiplex PCR, while TCRdb's copy carries only in-frame clones and drops some. The sample contains around 700,000 clones, approximately 79% of which appear only once. Sequencing was done on a sample of memory CD4+ T cells sorted from blood. These receptors were taken from a woman in her twenties or thirties in good health. The CDR3 runs from the conserved cysteine through the conserved F or W. A D gene is named only where the DNA matches it firmly. A clone size is listed for some rows: how often the clone was seen (once, few, many), or a class if it is expanded.

NA | NA | TRBJ1-2 | TRBV6-5 | TGTGCCAGCAGTTACGGCGGGGGCGGAGGCTACACCTTC | CASSYGGGGGYTF
NA | NA | TRBJ1-5 | TRBV6-5 | TGTGCCAGCAGTTACTCGATTGGACGTGACCAGCCCCAGCATTTT | CASSYSIGRDQPQHF
NA | TRBD1 | TRBJ1-2 | TRBV28 | TGTGCCAGCAGTCCCGGACAGGGAGGTGGCTACACCTTC | CASSPGQGGGYTF
NA | TRBD2 | TRBJ2-7 | TRBV2 | TGTGCCAGCAGTGAATTGATACTAGCGTTAAGCTCCTACGAGCAGTACTTC | CASSELILALSSYEQYF
NA | NA | TRBJ2-3 | TRBV28 | TGTGCCAGCAGCTCTCGGGGAAAGTCGCCAGATACGCAGTATTTT | CASSSRGKSPDTQYF
NA | NA | TRBJ2-3 | TRBV7-9 | TGTGCCAGCAGGGTCCCGGGAGATACGCAGTATTTT | CASRVPGDTQYF
NA | NA | TRBJ1-1 | TRBV28 | TGTGCCAGCAAGAAACTGAACACTGAAGCTTTCTTT | CASKKLNTEAFF
NA | TRBD1 | TRBJ2-7 | TRBV5-4 | TGTGCCAGCAGCAGGGACAGCCAGCAGTACTTC | CASSRDSQQYF
NA | TRBD1 | TRBJ1-5 | TRBV5-5 | TGTGCCAGCAGCTCCGGGACAGGGTCTAGCAATCAGCCCCAGCATTTT | CASSSGTGSSNQPQHF
few | NA | TRBJ1-1 | TRBV7-2 | TGTGCCAGCAGCTTAACAGACACTGAAGCTTTCTTT | CASSLTDTEAFF
NA | NA | TRBJ1-4 | TRBV29-1 | TGCAGCGTTGGAGCGGGACCGAAGAATGAAAAACTGTTTTTT | CSVGAGPKNEKLFF
NA | NA | TRBJ1-1 | TRBV4-2 | TGTGCCAGCAGCCAAGATTGGACGGTGAACACTGAAGCTTTCTTT | CASSQDWTVNTEAFF
NA | NA | TRBJ2-7 | TRBV28 | TGTGCCAGCAGTACCTCGGGTTTGATTGAGCAGTACTTC | CASSTSGLIEQYF
NA | TRBD1 | TRBJ1-4 | TRBV7-8 | TGTGCCAGCAGCTCGGGACAGTTTAATGAAAAACTGTTTTTT | CASSSGQFNEKLFF
NA | TRBD2 | TRBJ2-2 | TRBV5-1 | TGCGCCAGCAGCGGAGGACTAGCGGGACGGACCGGGGAGCTGTTTTTT | CASSGGLAGRTGELFF
NA | NA | TRBJ1-5 | TRBV28 | TGTGCCAGCCATAGGGGGAGGGTAAGCAATCAGCCCCAGCATTTT | CASHRGRVSNQPQHF
NA | NA | TRBJ2-7 | TRBV10-2 | TGCGCCAGCAGTGAGTCAGGGGGGGTCGAGCAGTACTTC | CASSESGGVEQYF
NA | NA | TRBJ2-7 | TRBV6-6 | TGTGCCAGCAGCGGAGGCCCGCGTTCCTACGAGCAGTACTTC | CASSGGPRSYEQYF
NA | NA | TRBJ2-1 | TRBV11-2 | TGTGCCAGCAGCTTACGTGTGCCAGCGTACATGGGGGATGAGCAGTTCTTC | CASSLRVPAYMGDEQFF
NA | TRBD2 | TRBJ2-1 | TRBV2 | TGTGCCACAGAGAGGACTAGTTACAATGAGCAGTTCTTC | CATERTSYNEQFF
NA | TRBD2 | TRBJ2-7 | TRBV6-5 | TGTGCCAGCACCGGGACTACCAGCTCCTACGAGCAGTACTTC | CASTGTTSSYEQYF
few | NA | TRBJ1-1 | TRBV25-1 | TGTGCCAGCAGTGTCCTGGACAGCAACACTGAAGCTTTCTTT | CASSVLDSNTEAFF
NA | NA | TRBJ2-3 | TRBV7-8 | TGTGCCAGCAGCTTTGTCGGTCTGGCCACAGATACGCAGTATTTT | CASSFVGLATDTQYF
NA | NA | TRBJ2-7 | TRBV2 | TGTGCCAGCATACGGTCGGGACCCGGCGAGCAGTACTTC | CASIRSGPGEQYF
NA | NA | TRBJ1-4 | TRBV25-1 | TGTGCCAGCAGTGAATTGAGGACAAGGGCAACTAATGAAAAACTGTTTTTT | CASSELRTRATNEKLFF
NA | NA | TRBJ2-5 | TRBV9 | TGTGCCAGCAGCGTAGGCCGGTCAGGCAGCGGCCAAGAGACCCAGTACTTC | CASSVGRSGSGQETQYF
NA | TRBD2 | TRBJ2-7 | TRBV4-1 | TGCGCCAGCAGCCAAGATAGGGGCGGGAGGGCCTACGAGCAGTACTTC | CASSQDRGGRAYEQYF
NA | NA | TRBJ2-4 | TRBV6-5 | TGTGCCAGCAGTTCAGCGGGTGCCAAAAACATTCAGTACTTC | CASSSAGAKNIQYF
NA | TRBD1 | TRBJ1-5 | TRBV19 | TGTGCCAGTAGTACACTCCGGACAGGGGGCCATCAGCCCCAGCATTTT | CASSTLRTGGHQPQHF